This record concerns one T cell receptor (beta chain) sequence. TCRdb passed the RT-PCR reads through MiXCR, listing each CDR3 protein once. The sample yields more than 600,000 distinct CDR3 sequences, about 14% seen once. The CDR3 has 15 residues. V shed 6 bases, J shed 2 bases, and the junction held 6 bases outside the gene matches. Germline V gene sequence: CDR1 MNHEY, CDR2 SMNVEV (reference sequence). The chain has TRBV27 and TRBJ1-5; 8 nucleotides line up with TRBD1. The sample consisted of memory CD4+ T cells from blood. This clonotype was obtained from a female donor in good health, serving as a healthy control. CDR3 nucleotides: TGTGCCAGCAGGCAGGGGGCGGGGGGCAATCAGCCCCAGCATTTT. Translated, it gives CASRQGAGGNQPQHF.